The 7 T cell receptor beta chains below come from one sample, sequenced in a study of shared T cell receptors in the human thymus. Libraries were prepared by immunoSEQ multiplex PCR; TCRdb keeps only in-frame clonotypes and omits some of them. The sample carries more than 550,000 clones, approximately 85% recorded once. The same data also contributed to another study, on human thymus T cells.

Sequencing was done on a sample of thymocytes. The source of these receptors is a girl under three years old with a congenital heart defect.

The V gene is TRBV15, the J gene TRBJ1-4; 9 bases are a match to TRBD1. CDR3 length: 18 residues. With 0 bases clipped from V and 3 bases from J, the junction kept 8 bases outside the gene matches. Germline CDR1 reads LNHNV; CDR2 reads YYDKDF (reference sequence). For the CDR3, the DNA is TGTGCCACCAGCAGAGATTGGACAGGGGTAGAATCTAATGAAAAACTGTTTTTT. Its protein is CATSRDWTGVESNEKLFF. The variable domain in full, completed from reference TRBV15 and TRBJ1-4, reads DAMVIQNPRYQVTQFGKPVTLSCSQTLNHNVMYWYQQKSSQAPKLLFHYYDKDFNNEADTPDNFQSRRPNTSFCFLDIRSPGLGDTAMYLCATSRDWTGVESNEKLFFGSGTQLSVL.

The chain joins TRBV30 to TRBJ1-2; no reliable D call. Trimming cost V 0 bases and J 4 bases, with 18 bases left between them. CDR3 length: 16 amino acids. Per germline, CDR1 GTSNPN and CDR2 SVGIG (reference sequence). The CDR3 spells CAWSVRPGRQGYGYTF. The CDR3 DNA reads TGTGCCTGGAGTGTACGTCCAGGTCGGCAAGGCTATGGCTACACCTTC.

The chain carries TRBV6-1 and TRBJ1-1, with D perhaps matching TRBD1 (6 bases). The CDR3 sequence is 16 residues long. The V gene's germline CDR1 is MNHNS and CDR2 SASEGT. V was clipped by 1 base and J by 0 bases, with 12 bases between them. The CDR3 spells CASSEGGTPMNTEAFF. The CDR3 DNA reads as TGTGCCAGCAGTGAAGGTGGGACACCCATGAACACTGAAGCTTTCTTT.

CDR3 bases: TGCGCCAGCAGCCGACCCGGCCGGAGCCATGGCTACACCTTC. Protein: CASSRPGRSHGYTF. This rearrangement joins TRBV5-1 to TRBJ1-2; no definite D call. Trimming removed 4 bases from V and 6 bases from J, with 16 bases in between. The CDR3 is 14 amino acids. CDR1 and CDR2 (germline): SGHRS, YFSETQ.

The rearrangement links TRBV11-2 to TRBJ1-6; TRBD1 matches 7 bases. This CDR3 is 18 amino acids long. Trimming at V came to 5 bases and at J to 3 bases, leaving 13 bases not matched to a gene. Germline V lookup: CDR1 SGHAT, CDR2 FQNNGV. CDR3 sequence (DNA): TGTGCCAGCAGCCACGCCCCCGGGACAGAGTTCTATAATTCACCCCTCCACTTT. Its translation: CASSHAPGTEFYNSPLHF.

The chain has TRBV9 and TRBJ2-5; 12 positions agree with TRBD1. V lost 0 bases to trimming and J lost 2 bases; unmatched junction nucleotides: 8. The CDR3 extends over 18 amino acids. Germline CDR1 is SGDLS and CDR2 is YYNGEE. In DNA, the CDR3 is TGTGCCAGCAGCGTAGCAATGGGGGACAGGGGGCCTCAAGAGACCCAGTACTTC. Its protein is CASSVAMGDRGPQETQYF.

The chain recombines TRBV7-6 with TRBJ1-5, with D unresolved. The CDR3 has 13 amino acids. V lost 3 bases to trimming and J lost 6 bases, with 9 bases between them. Germline V lookup: CDR1 SGHVS, CDR2 FNYEAQ. The CDR3 is CASSLTLGQPQHF. The CDR3 DNA reads as TGTGCCAGCAGCTTGACTTTGGGTCAGCCCCAGCATTTT.